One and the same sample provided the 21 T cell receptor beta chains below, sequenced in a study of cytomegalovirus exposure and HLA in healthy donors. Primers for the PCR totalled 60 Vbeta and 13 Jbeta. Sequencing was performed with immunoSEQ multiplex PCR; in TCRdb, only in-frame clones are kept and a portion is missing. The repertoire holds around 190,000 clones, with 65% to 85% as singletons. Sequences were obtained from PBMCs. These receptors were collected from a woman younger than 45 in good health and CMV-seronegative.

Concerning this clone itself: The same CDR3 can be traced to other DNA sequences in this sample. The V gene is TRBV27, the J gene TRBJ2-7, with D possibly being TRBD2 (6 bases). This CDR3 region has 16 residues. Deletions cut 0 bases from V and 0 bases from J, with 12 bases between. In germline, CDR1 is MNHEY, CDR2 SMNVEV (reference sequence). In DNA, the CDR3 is TGTGCCAGCAGTTTATCGCCGGGAGCCGGCTCCTACGAGCAGTACTTC. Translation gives CASSLSPGAGSYEQYF.

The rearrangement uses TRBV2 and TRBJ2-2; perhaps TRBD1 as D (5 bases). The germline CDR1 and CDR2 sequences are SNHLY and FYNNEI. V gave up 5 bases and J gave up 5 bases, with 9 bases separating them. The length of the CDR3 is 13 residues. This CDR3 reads CASSTRVTGELFF. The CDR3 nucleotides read TGTGCCAGCAGTACCAGGGTGACCGGGGAGCTGTTTTTT.

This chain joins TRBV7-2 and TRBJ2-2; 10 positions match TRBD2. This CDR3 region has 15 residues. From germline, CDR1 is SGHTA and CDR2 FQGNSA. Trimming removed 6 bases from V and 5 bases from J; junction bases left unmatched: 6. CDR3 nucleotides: TGTGCCAGCAGACAACTAGCGGGGTTAACCGGGGAGCTGTTTTTT. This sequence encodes CASRQLAGLTGELFF.

This CDR3 reads CASSDGRGWTDTQYF. In nucleotides, the CDR3 is TGTGCCAGCAGTGACGGGCGGGGGTGGACAGATACGCAGTATTTT. The chain carries TRBV2 and TRBJ2-3, with TRBD2 identical over 7 bases. CDR1 and CDR2 from the germline V gene are SNHLY and FYNNEI. The CDR3 totals 15 residues. V lost 3 bases to trimming and J lost 3 bases; unmatched junction nucleotides: 6.

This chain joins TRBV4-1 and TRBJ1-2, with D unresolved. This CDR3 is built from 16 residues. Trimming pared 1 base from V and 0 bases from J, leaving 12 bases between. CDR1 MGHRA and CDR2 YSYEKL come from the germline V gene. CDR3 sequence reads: CASSQVKGSTNYGYTF. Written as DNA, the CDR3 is TGCGCCAGCAGCCAAGTAAAAGGGAGTACTAACTATGGCTACACCTTC.

Here the CDR3 reads CASSTSGTGELFF. The CDR3 DNA reads TGTGCCAGTAGCACTTCAGGTACCGGGGAGCTGTTTTTT. V is TRBV19 and J is TRBJ2-2; no definite D call. This CDR3 has 13 residues. Germline V gives CDR1 LNHDA, CDR2 SQIVND (reference sequence). The ends were cut back, 6 bases at V and 5 bases at J, with 10 bases in the middle.

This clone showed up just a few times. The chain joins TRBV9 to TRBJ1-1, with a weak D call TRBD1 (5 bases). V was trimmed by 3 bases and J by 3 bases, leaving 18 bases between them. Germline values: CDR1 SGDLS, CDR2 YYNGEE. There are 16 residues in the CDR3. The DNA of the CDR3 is TGTGCCAGCAGCGGACGGGGGAGGGTTCGGTACACTGAAGCTTTCTTT. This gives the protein CASSGRGRVRYTEAFF.

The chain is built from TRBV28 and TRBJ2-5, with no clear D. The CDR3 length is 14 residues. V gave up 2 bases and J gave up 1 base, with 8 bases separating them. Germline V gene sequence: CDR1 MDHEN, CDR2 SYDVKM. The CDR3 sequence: CASSLVGSQETQYF. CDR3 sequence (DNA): TGTGCCAGCAGTTTAGTCGGGTCCCAAGAGACCCAGTACTTC. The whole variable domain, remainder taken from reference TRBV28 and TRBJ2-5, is DVKVTQSSRYLVKRTGEKVFLECVQDMDHENMFWYRQDPGLGLRLIYFSYDVKMKEKGDIPEGYSVSREKKERFSLILESASTNQTSMYLCASSLVGSQETQYFGPGTRLLVL.

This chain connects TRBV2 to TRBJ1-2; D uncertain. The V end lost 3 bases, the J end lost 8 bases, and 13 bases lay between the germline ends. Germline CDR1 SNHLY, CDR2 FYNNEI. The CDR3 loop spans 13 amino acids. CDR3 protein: CASSDGESLGYTF. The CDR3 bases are TGTGCCAGCAGTGACGGGGAATCCTTAGGCTACACCTTC.

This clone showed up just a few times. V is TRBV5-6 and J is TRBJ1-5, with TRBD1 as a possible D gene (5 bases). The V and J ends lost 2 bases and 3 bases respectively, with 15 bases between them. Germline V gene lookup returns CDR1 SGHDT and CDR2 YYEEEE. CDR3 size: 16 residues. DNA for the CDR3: TGTGCCAGCAGCTTCTACAGGCGTGGGGTCAATCAGCCCCAGCATTTT. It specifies CASSFYRRGVNQPQHF.

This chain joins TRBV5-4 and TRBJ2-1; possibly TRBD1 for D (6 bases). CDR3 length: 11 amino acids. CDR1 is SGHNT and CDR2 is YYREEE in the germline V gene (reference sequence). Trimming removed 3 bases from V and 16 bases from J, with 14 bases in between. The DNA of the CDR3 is TGTGCCAGCAGCTCCGGGACAATGCGATTCTTC. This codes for CASSSGTMRFF.

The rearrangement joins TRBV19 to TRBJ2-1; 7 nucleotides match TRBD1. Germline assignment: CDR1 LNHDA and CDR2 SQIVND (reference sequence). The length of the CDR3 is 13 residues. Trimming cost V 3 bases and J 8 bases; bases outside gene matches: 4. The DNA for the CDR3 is TGTGCCAGTAGTATGACAGGGATCCATGAGCAGTTCTTC. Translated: CASSMTGIHEQFF.

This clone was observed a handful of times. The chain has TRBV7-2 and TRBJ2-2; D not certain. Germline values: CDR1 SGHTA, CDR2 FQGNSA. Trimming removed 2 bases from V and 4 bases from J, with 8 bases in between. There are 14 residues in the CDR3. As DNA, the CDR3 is TGTGCCAGCAGCTTACATATAGCCACCGGGGAGCTGTTTTTT. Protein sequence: CASSLHIATGELFF.

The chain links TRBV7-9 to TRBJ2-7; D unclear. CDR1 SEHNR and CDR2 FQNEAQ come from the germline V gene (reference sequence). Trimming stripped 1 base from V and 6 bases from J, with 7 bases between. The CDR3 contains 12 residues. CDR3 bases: TGTGCCAGCAGCTTAGACGCTATCGAGCAGTACTTC. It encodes CASSLDAIEQYF.

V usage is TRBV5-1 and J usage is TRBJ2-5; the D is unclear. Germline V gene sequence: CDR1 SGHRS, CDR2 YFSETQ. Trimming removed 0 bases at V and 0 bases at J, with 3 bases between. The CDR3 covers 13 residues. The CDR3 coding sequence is TGCGCCAGCAGCTTGGACTACCAAGAGACCCAGTACTTC. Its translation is CASSLDYQETQYF.

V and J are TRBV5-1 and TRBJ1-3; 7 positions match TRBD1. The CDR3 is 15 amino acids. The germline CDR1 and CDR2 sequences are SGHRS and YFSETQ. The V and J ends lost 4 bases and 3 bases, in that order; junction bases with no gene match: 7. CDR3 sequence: CASSRQGSLGNTIYF. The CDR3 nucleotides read TGCGCCAGCAGCAGACAGGGAAGTCTTGGAAACACCATATATTTT.

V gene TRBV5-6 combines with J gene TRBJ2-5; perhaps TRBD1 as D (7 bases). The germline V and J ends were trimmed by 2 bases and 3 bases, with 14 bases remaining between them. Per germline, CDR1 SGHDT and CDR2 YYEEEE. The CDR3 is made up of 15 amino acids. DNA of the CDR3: TGTGCCAGCAGCTTACAGGGGTGGGAGGAAGAGACCCAGTACTTC. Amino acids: CASSLQGWEEETQYF.

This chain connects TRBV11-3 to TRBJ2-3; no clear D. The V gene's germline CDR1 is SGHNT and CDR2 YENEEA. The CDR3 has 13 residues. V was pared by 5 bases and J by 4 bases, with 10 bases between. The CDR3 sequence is CASSPRLSDTQYF. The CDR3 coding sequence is TGTGCCAGCAGCCCTCGTCTATCAGATACGCAGTATTTT.

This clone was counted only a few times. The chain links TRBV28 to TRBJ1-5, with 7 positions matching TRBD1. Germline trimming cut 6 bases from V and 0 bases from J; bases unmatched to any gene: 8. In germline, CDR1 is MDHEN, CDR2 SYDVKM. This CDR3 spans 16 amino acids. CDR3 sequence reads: CASSRAGGLSNQPQHF. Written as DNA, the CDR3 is TGTGCCAGCAGCCGGGCAGGGGGGCTTAGCAATCAGCCCCAGCATTTT.

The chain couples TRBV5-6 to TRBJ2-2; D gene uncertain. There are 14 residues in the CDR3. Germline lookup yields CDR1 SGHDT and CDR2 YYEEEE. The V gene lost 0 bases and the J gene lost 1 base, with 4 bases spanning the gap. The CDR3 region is CASSLGRNTGELFF. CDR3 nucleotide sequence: TGTGCCAGCAGCTTGGGCAGGAACACCGGGGAGCTGTTTTTT.

CDR3 amino acids: CASSFGAGGESDTQYF. As DNA, the CDR3 is TGTGCCAGCAGTTTTGGTGCGGGGGGGGAGTCAGATACGCAGTATTTT. The chain recombines TRBV27 with TRBJ2-3; 9 bases align to TRBD2. The CDR3 extends over 16 amino acids. With 3 bases clipped from V and 4 bases from J, the junction kept 8 bases outside the gene matches. CDR1 and CDR2 (germline): MNHEY, SMNVEV (reference sequence).